Each of the 26 T cell receptor beta chains below was sequenced from the same sample in a study of T cells in Graves' hyperthyroidism and ophthalmopathy. Researchers amplified the TCR beta CDR3 regions from RNA transcripts. The TCR CDR3 first-round RT-PCR relied on the HTBI primer set. MiXCR, run by TCRdb on the multiplex PCR reads, gives a single entry per CDR3 protein. The sample includes 500,000 to 600,000 distinct CDR3 sequences, just over 45% of them seen just once. The sequencing sample was made of peripheral blood or thyroid tissue (not recorded which). These receptors were taken from a woman in her late teens or twenties with Graves' hyperthyroidism.

The J gene is TRBJ2-7, the V gene TRBV7-8; TRBD2 might be the D (6 bases). The CDR3 runs 14 residues. Trimming left V 5 bases short and J 4 bases short, with 15 bases between. Germline CDR1 and CDR2: SGHVS and FQNEAQ. This CDR3 reads CASSPLGGGYEQYF. The CDR3, as DNA: TGTGCCAGCAGCCCCCTCGGGGGTGGATACGAGCAGTACTTC.

There are many counts of this clonotype. The rearrangement links TRBV4-1 to TRBJ1-6, with a tentative D call TRBD1 (5 bases). CDR1 and CDR2 from the germline V gene are MGHRA and YSYEKL. V was clipped by 1 base and J by 2 bases, with 9 bases between them. The CDR3 runs to 16 residues. The CDR3 protein is CASSQARGAYNSPLHF. CDR3 bases: TGCGCCAGCAGCCAAGCCCGGGGCGCCTATAATTCACCCCTCCACTTT.

The gene calls are TRBV2 and TRBJ1-2; D might be TRBD1 (5 bases). Trimming removed 7 bases at V and 7 bases at J, with 19 bases between. From germline, CDR1 is SNHLY and CDR2 FYNNEI. The CDR3 extends over 14 amino acids. The CDR3 sequence: CASTGTSPQVGYTF. Here the CDR3 DNA reads TGTGCCAGCACAGGGACCAGTCCTCAGGTTGGCTACACCTTC.

This clonotype appeared once. The V gene is TRBV2, the J gene TRBJ2-5; no reliable D call. The DNA end favors TRBJ2-1, so the J call may be wrong. The CDR3 totals 12 residues. CDR1 SNHLY and CDR2 FYNNEI come from the germline V gene. The CDR3 DNA reads as TGTGCCAGCAGTAAATCAAGAGGAGAGCAGTTCTTC. Translation: CASSKSRGEQFF.

This clonotype is a singleton in its sample. The chain employs TRBV7-9 and TRBJ1-5, with 7 nucleotides matching TRBD1. J was trimmed by 6 bases and V by 5 bases; bases with no gene match: 7. Germline-derived CDR1 and CDR2 are SEHNR and FQNEAQ (reference sequence). CDR3 length equals 14 residues. The CDR3 reads CASSRTGDRQPQHF. The CDR3 bases are TGTGCCAGCAGCCGCACAGGGGACCGTCAGCCCCAGCATTTT.

The rearrangement links TRBV7-2 to TRBJ1-1; 9 bases align to TRBD1. This CDR3 spans 15 amino acids. V was clipped by 1 base and J by 0 bases; unmatched bases: 0. Germline assignment: CDR1 SGHTA and CDR2 FQGNSA. CDR3 loop: CASSLGTGVNTEAFF. CDR3 DNA: TGTGCCAGCAGCTTAGGGACAGGGGTGAACACTGAAGCTTTCTTT. The full variable domain, rest sourced from reference TRBV7-2 and TRBJ1-1, is GAGVSQSPSNKVTEKGKDVELRCDPISGHTALYWYRQSLGQGLEFLIYFQGNSAPDKSGLPSDRFSAERTGGSVSTLTIQRTQQEDSAVYLCASSLGTGVNTEAFFGQGTRLTVV.

In its sample, this clonotype was seen a few times. The chain is built from TRBV19 and TRBJ2-7; no firm D call. V lost 4 bases to trimming and J lost 1 base, with 14 bases between them. The germline CDR1 and CDR2 sequences are LNHDA and SQIVND (reference sequence). The CDR3 runs to 15 residues. The CDR3 nucleotides are TGTGCCAGTAGTACGACCGCCGCCTCGTCCTACGAGCAGTACTTC. Its protein is CASSTTAASSYEQYF.

This clonotype has a single count. The J gene is TRBJ2-5, the V gene TRBV13; 13 positions agree with TRBD2. CDR1 is PRHDT and CDR2 is FYEKMQ in the germline V gene (reference sequence). V shed 0 bases, J shed 1 base, and the junction held 11 bases outside the gene matches. CDR3 length equals 20 residues. The CDR3, as DNA: TGTGCCAGCAGCTTAGGGGATGCCGGGACTAGCGGGGAACTCCAAGAGACCCAGTACTTC. Amino acids: CASSLGDAGTSGELQETQYF.

The gene calls are TRBV6-1 and TRBJ1-4; D is ambiguous. Germline values: CDR1 MNHNS, CDR2 SASEGT. The CDR3 runs to 13 residues. V was cut by 4 bases and J by 8 bases, with 11 bases left in between. The CDR3: CASSGGKGEKLFF. The CDR3 DNA reads as TGTGCCAGCAGTGGAGGGAAAGGGGAAAAACTGTTTTTT.

This clonotype was picked up one time. The chain links TRBV7-8 to TRBJ1-4; 7 bases align to TRBD1. CDR1 is SGHVS, CDR2 FQNEAQ, per germline. The CDR3 is made up of 17 amino acids. Germline trimming cut 5 bases from V and 0 bases from J; bases unmatched to any gene: 9. CDR3 sequence (DNA): TGTGCCAGCAGCCCTGACACCGGGACAGCAACTAATGAAAAACTGTTTTTT. The encoded protein is CASSPDTGTATNEKLFF.

The rearrangement joins TRBV2 to TRBJ2-5; 9 bases match TRBD1. This CDR3 has 18 residues. Per germline, CDR1 SNHLY and CDR2 FYNNEI. Germline trimming cut 6 bases from V and 3 bases from J; bases unmatched to any gene: 17. The CDR3 loop reads CASSLNFRSRTGEETQYF. The CDR3 DNA is TGTGCCAGCAGCCTAAACTTCAGGTCCCGGACAGGGGAAGAGACCCAGTACTTC. The whole variable domain, filled in from reference TRBV2 and TRBJ2-5, reads EPEVTQTPSHQVTQMGQEVILRCVPISNHLYFYWYRQILGQKVEFLVSFYNNEISEKSEIFDDQFSVERPDGSNFTLKIRSTKLEDSAMYFCASSLNFRSRTGEETQYFGPGTRLLVL.

This clonotype was found once. Just one base apart from a much larger clone, this may be a read error. The chain uses TRBV6-5 and TRBJ2-7; D might be TRBD1 (6 bases). V lost 6 bases, J lost 5 bases, and 14 bases lay in between. The CDR3 consists of 13 residues. Per germline, CDR1 MNHEY and CDR2 SVGAGI. CDR3 residues: CASSDRLEDEQYF. CDR3 bases: TGTGCCAGCAGCGACAGGCTTGAGGACGAGCAGTACTTC.

V gene TRBV20-1 combines with J gene TRBJ2-1; D remains unclear. V was cut by 1 base and J by 3 bases, with 4 bases left in between. There are 12 residues in the CDR3. Germline CDR1 is DFQATT and CDR2 is SNEGSKA (reference sequence). The CDR3 sequence: CSARANYNEQFF. The CDR3 DNA is TGCAGTGCTAGAGCGAACTACAATGAGCAGTTCTTC.

This chain uses TRBV7-3 with TRBJ2-5; 10 bases agree with TRBD1. The CDR3 loop spans 13 amino acids. Germline V gene lookup returns CDR1 SGHTA and CDR2 FQGTGA. CDR3 sequence: CANKGTGVETQYF. The CDR3, as DNA: TGTGCTAACAAAGGGACAGGGGTAGAGACCCAGTACTTC.

The chain links TRBV10-3 to TRBJ1-5; D is undetermined. Germline V gene sequence: CDR1 ENHRY, CDR2 SYGVKD. V was shortened by 2 bases and J by 4 bases, with 15 bases between the two germline ends. The CDR3 contains 16 residues. The DNA for the CDR3 is TGTGCCATCAGTGAGCAGCGGGAGGGCGGTAATCAGCCCCAGCATTTT. Residues: CAISEQREGGNQPQHF.

This clonotype was counted many times. The chain employs TRBV12-3 or TRBV12-4 and TRBJ1-6; 7 positions match TRBD1. This CDR3 has 15 amino acids. The V and J ends lost 6 bases and 11 bases, in that order; junction bases with no gene match: 13. The CDR3 DNA sequence: TGTGCCAGCAGCCCCAGACAGGGAGGTTGGGCACCCCTCCACTTT. Translated: CASSPRQGGWAPLHF.

The CDR3: CASSEPRQGRGQPQHF. DNA for the CDR3: TGTGCCAGTAGTGAACCCAGACAGGGAAGAGGCCAGCCCCAGCATTTT. V is TRBV19 and J is TRBJ1-5; 7 bases map to TRBD1. Trimming cost V 5 bases and J 7 bases; bases outside gene matches: 14. The germline gives CDR1 LNHDA, CDR2 SQIVND (reference sequence). This CDR3 has 16 amino acids.

This clonotype was counted ten times or more. This chain joins TRBV5-4 and TRBJ1-4; 9 bases fit TRBD1. The CDR3 is 15 residues long. The V gene end was trimmed by 2 bases and the J gene end by 5 bases; junction bases not matched to a gene: 4. Germline lookup yields CDR1 SGHNT and CDR2 YYREEE (reference sequence). CDR3 bases: TGTGCCAGCAGCTTAACAGGGGGCCCGAATGAAAAACTGTTTTTT. Protein: CASSLTGGPNEKLFF.

This clonotype was observed many times. The chain links TRBV20-1 to TRBJ2-7; D ambiguous. Germline V gene lookup returns CDR1 DFQATT and CDR2 SNEGSKA (reference sequence). Trimming cost V 6 bases and J 6 bases, with 12 bases left between them. This CDR3 region has 11 residues. In nucleotides, the CDR3 is TGCAGTGCCTTAGAAGAGGTCGAGCAGTACTTC. Translation gives CSALEEVEQYF.

This clonotype appeared many times. A junction end diverges from the germline sequence, so it may reflect a read error. The chain employs TRBV7-2 and TRBJ2-7; 8 nucleotides align to TRBD2. CDR1 and CDR2 (germline): SGHTA, FQGNSA. The CDR3 contains 16 residues. The CDR3 loop is CASSQGRSRGDYEQYF. The DNA for the CDR3 is TGCGCCAGCAGCCAAGGACGGTCGCGGGGGGACTACGAGCAGTACTTC.

The V call is TRBV20-1, the J call TRBJ2-7, with D possibly being TRBD1 (5 bases). V lost 7 bases and J lost 1, with 14 bases in between. CDR3 size: 13 residues. The germline V gene has CDR1 DFQATT and CDR2 SNEGSKA (reference sequence). In nucleotides, the CDR3 is TGCAGTGGGGGTGGGGCCTTTTCCTACGAGCAGTACTTC. As protein: CSGGGAFSYEQYF.

This chain connects TRBV25-1 to TRBJ1-2; D is undetermined. V lost 6 bases and J 6 bases, leaving 8 bases between the germline ends. The CDR3 is 11 residues long. Per the germline V gene, CDR1 is MGHDK and CDR2 is SYGVNS. CDR3 sequence (DNA): TGTGCCAGCAGGGAGTTGGATGGCTACACCTTC. It yields the protein CASRELDGYTF.

Here the CDR3 DNA reads TGCAGTGCGCGGCCGGGGACCGCCTACAATGAAAAACTGTTTTTT. Protein: CSARPGTAYNEKLFF. The chain carries TRBV20-1 and TRBJ1-4; TRBD1 might be the D (5 bases). The germline V and J ends were trimmed by 6 bases and 5 bases, with 19 bases remaining between them. The length of the CDR3 is 15 residues. CDR1 is DFQATT, CDR2 SNEGSKA, per germline (reference sequence).

This clonotype was counted many times. This chain joins TRBV29-1 and TRBJ1-1; 10 bases agree with TRBD1. The CDR3 spans 13 residues. Germline lookup yields CDR1 SQVTM and CDR2 ANQGSEA. V dropped 7 bases and J dropped 6; count of bases not matched to a gene: 8. As DNA, the CDR3 is TGCAGCGCTGACGGGACAGGGGTGGCTGAAGCTTTCTTT. The encoded protein is CSADGTGVAEAFF.

This clonotype has a count of ten or more. The gene calls are TRBV5-1 and TRBJ2-5; 8 bases are shared with TRBD2. The germline V gene has CDR1 SGHRS and CDR2 YFSETQ. The trim removed 4 bases at V and 5 bases at J, leaving 13 bases unmatched. The CDR3 runs to 16 residues. CDR3 nucleotide sequence: TGCGCCAGCAGCACCCACACTAGCGGAGGTTGGGAGACCCAGTACTTC. Its protein is CASSTHTSGGWETQYF. Combining the CDR3 with reference TRBV5-1 and TRBJ2-5 gives the whole variable domain KAGVTQTPRYLIKTRGQQVTLSCSPISGHRSVSWYQQTPGQGLQFLFEYFSETQRNKGNFPGRFSGRQFSNSRSEMNVSTLELGDSALYLCASSTHTSGGWETQYFGPGTRLLVL.

The chain employs TRBV7-9 and TRBJ2-7; 9 bases map to TRBD1. This CDR3 has 14 amino acids. V dropped 2 bases and J dropped 6; count of bases not matched to a gene: 5. Germline V gene lookup returns CDR1 SEHNR and CDR2 FQNEAQ (reference sequence). The CDR3 nucleotides are TGTGCCAGCAGCTTAAAAGGACAGGGGAGCGAGCAGTACTTC. Residues: CASSLKGQGSEQYF.